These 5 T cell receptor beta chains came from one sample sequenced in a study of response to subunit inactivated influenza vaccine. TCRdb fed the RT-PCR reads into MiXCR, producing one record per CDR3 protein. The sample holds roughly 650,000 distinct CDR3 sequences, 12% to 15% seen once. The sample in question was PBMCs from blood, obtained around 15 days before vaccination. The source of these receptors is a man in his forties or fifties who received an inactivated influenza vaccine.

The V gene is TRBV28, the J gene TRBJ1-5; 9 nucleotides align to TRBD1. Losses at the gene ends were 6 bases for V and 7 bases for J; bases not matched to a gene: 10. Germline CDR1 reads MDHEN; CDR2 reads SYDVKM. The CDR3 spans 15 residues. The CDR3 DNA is TGTGCCAGCAGACCCGGAGACAGGGGGATACAGCCCCAGCATTTT. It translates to CASRPGDRGIQPQHF.

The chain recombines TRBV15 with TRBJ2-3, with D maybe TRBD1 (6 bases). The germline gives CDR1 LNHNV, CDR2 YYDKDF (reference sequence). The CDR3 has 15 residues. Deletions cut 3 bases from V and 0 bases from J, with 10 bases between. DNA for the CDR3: TGTGCCACCAGCAGCAGGGGTCAGAGCACAGATACGCAGTATTTT. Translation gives CATSSRGQSTDTQYF.

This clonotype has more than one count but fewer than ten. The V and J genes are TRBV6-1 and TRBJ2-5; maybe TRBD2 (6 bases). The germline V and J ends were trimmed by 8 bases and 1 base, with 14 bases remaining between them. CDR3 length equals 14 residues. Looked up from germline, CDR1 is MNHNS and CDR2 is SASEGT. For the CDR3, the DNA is TGTGCCAGCCGAGACCCCGGGGGCCAAGAGACCCAGTACTTC. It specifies CASRDPGGQETQYF.

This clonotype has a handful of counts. DNA for the CDR3: TGCAGCGCGGCTAGCGGGGTCCACGAGCAGTACTTC. It encodes CSAASGVHEQYF. The rearrangement links TRBV29-1 to TRBJ2-7; 9 positions agree with TRBD2. The length of the CDR3 is 12 residues. Germline V gives CDR1 SQVTM, CDR2 ANQGSEA. Germline trimming cut 7 bases from V and 5 bases from J; bases unmatched to any gene: 6.

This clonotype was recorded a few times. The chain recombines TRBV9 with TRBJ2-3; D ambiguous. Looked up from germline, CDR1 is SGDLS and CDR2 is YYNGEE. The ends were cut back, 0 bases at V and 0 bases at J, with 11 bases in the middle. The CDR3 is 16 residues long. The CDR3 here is CASSVGVGISTDTQYF. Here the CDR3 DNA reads TGTGCCAGCAGCGTAGGTGTAGGGATTAGCACAGATACGCAGTATTTT. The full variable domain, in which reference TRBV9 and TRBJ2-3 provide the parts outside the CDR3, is DSGVTQTPKHLITATGQRVTLRCSPRSGDLSVYWYQQSLDQGLQFLIQYYNGEERAKGNILERFSAQQFPDLHSELNLSSLELGDSALYFCASSVGVGISTDTQYFGPGTRLTVL.